The 16 T cell receptor beta chains in this list originate from one sample, sequenced in a study of blood T cell repertoires in COVID-19. The assay was immunoSEQ multiplex PCR, and TCRdb's table has in-frame clones only and misses some. The sample yields about 220,000 clones, approximately 91% seen once. Material: peripheral blood. The receptors were gathered from a man aged 35 to 55 with acute or convalescent COVID-19.

The gene calls are TRBV7-9 and TRBJ2-7; 11 bases fit TRBD2. The CDR3 has 14 amino acids. The germline gives CDR1 SEHNR, CDR2 FQNEAQ (reference sequence). Germline trimming cut 5 bases from V and 3 bases from J; bases unmatched to any gene: 3. CDR3 protein: CASSPTSGNYEQYF. For the CDR3, the DNA is TGTGCCAGCAGCCCGACTAGCGGGAACTACGAGCAGTACTTC.

Only a few counts were recorded for this clone. The chain has TRBV5-4 and TRBJ1-4; 7 bases line up with TRBD1. After removal of 9 bases from V and 3 bases from J, the junction contained 11 bases not matched to a gene. This CDR3 has 15 residues. Germline CDR1 is SGHNT and CDR2 is YYREEE (reference sequence). CDR3 amino acids: CATTYKGQPNEKLFF. CDR3 bases: TGTGCCACCACCTACAAGGGACAGCCTAATGAAAAACTGTTTTTT.

The CDR3 coding sequence is TGCAGCGTCGTACCCCCGGGACAGGGGACCGAGCAGTACTTC. Protein product: CSVVPPGQGTEQYF. The J gene is TRBJ2-7, the V gene TRBV29-1; 10 bases line up with TRBD1. J gave up 6 bases and V 6 bases, and 11 bases lay outside the gene matches. Germline CDR1 reads SQVTM; CDR2 reads ANQGSEA. This CDR3 is 14 amino acids long.

This rearrangement joins TRBV12-3 or TRBV12-4 to TRBJ2-5, with 8 bases matching TRBD1. The V segment lost 6 bases and the J segment 4 bases; nucleotides outside the gene matches: 4. This CDR3 has 13 residues. The CDR3 DNA reads as TGTGCCAGCAGGACAGGGGTTGCAGAGACCCAGTACTTC. Amino acid sequence: CASRTGVAETQYF.

The CDR3 loop reads CASSPDRAYGYTF. The CDR3 region has the DNA TGTGCCAGTAGTCCGGACAGAGCCTATGGCTACACCTTC. This chain uses TRBV19 with TRBJ1-2, with D maybe TRBD1 (6 bases). Germline CDR1 is LNHDA and CDR2 is SQIVND (reference sequence). The CDR3 consists of 13 residues. Deletions cut 5 bases from V and 4 bases from J, with 11 bases between. The complete variable domain, with remaining parts taken from reference TRBV19 and TRBJ1-2, reads DGGITQSPKYLFRKEGQNVTLSCEQNLNHDAMYWYRQDPGQGLRLIYYSQIVNDFQKGDIAEGYSVSREKKESFPLTVTSAQKNPTAFYLCASSPDRAYGYTFGSGTRLTVV.

This clone was seen once. The chain has TRBV6-5 and TRBJ2-2; no firm D call. This CDR3 spans 13 amino acids. CDR1 and CDR2 (germline): MNHEY, SVGAGI. Trimming took off 6 bases at V and 6 bases at J, with 11 bases between the two ends. CDR3 DNA: TGTGCCAGCAGAATACCGGTTTCCGGGGAGCTGTTTTTT. Its protein product is CASRIPVSGELFF.

The V gene is TRBV13, the J gene TRBJ2-1; D is possibly TRBD2 (5 bases). This CDR3 is 16 amino acids long. CDR1 is PRHDT, CDR2 FYEKMQ, per germline (reference sequence). V was trimmed by 5 bases and J by 1 base, leaving 15 bases between them. CDR3 nucleotides: TGTGCCAGCAGCACCGGCCTGCCGGGGTCCTACAATGAGCAGTTCTTC. Encoded protein: CASSTGLPGSYNEQFF.

This sequence joins TRBV29-1 and TRBJ1-4, with 7 positions matching TRBD1. The junction had 7 bases not matched to a gene; V was cut back by 7 bases and J by 5 bases. The CDR3 totals 13 residues. Germline V gives CDR1 SQVTM, CDR2 ANQGSEA. In DNA, the CDR3 is TGCAGCGCACGACAGGGTAGGAATGAAAAACTGTTTTTT. This encodes CSARQGRNEKLFF. Based on the CDR3 plus reference TRBV29-1 and TRBJ1-4, the full variable domain is SAVISQKPSRDICQRGTSLTIQCQVDSQVTMMFWYRQQPGQSLTLIATANQGSEATYESGFVIDKFPISRPNLTFSTLTVSNMSPEDSSIYLCSARQGRNEKLFFGSGTQLSVL.

The CDR3 DNA is TGTGCCTGGGGGTTCGGGGCCAATGGGGGCGAAAAACTGTTTTTT. It is translated as CAWGFGANGGEKLFF. The rearrangement links TRBV30 to TRBJ1-4; D is perhaps TRBD1 (6 bases). There are 15 residues in the CDR3. The V gene's germline CDR1 is GTSNPN and CDR2 SVGIG (reference sequence). V was shortened by 5 bases and J by 8 bases, with 21 bases between the two germline ends.

The CDR3 loop reads CASSYSRGEWPQHF. In nucleotides, the CDR3 is TGTGCCAGCAGTTACTCTCGGGGGGAGTGGCCCCAGCATTTT. The V and J genes are TRBV6-5 and TRBJ1-5, with TRBD1 as a possible D gene (5 bases). The ends were cut back, 0 bases at V and 9 bases at J, with 12 bases in the middle. Germline V gene lookup returns CDR1 MNHEY and CDR2 SVGAGI. This CDR3 has 14 residues.

The chain joins TRBV29-1 to TRBJ1-2, with no clear D. Germline V gene lookup returns CDR1 SQVTM and CDR2 ANQGSEA. The V gene lost 7 bases and the J gene lost 3 bases, with 12 bases spanning the gap. This CDR3 has 12 residues. CDR3 nucleotides: TGCAGCGCCTCCACAGCAGACTATGGCTACACCTTC. This gives the protein CSASTADYGYTF.

The chain employs TRBV3-1 (or the pseudogene TRBV3-2) and TRBJ1-3; D gene uncertain. The CDR3 extends over 18 amino acids. CDR1 is LGHDT and CDR2 is YNNKEL in the germline V gene (reference sequence). Trimming cost V 4 bases and J 0 bases, with 19 bases left between them. The CDR3 DNA follows: TGTGCCAGCAGCCTACATTTTTGGTGGCAGGACTCTGGAAACACCATATATTTT. Encoded protein: CASSLHFWWQDSGNTIYF.

V and J are TRBV5-1 and TRBJ2-2, with 10 bases aligning to TRBD1. The trim removed 2 bases at V and 5 bases at J, leaving 6 bases unmatched. The CDR3 spans 16 residues. CDR1 and CDR2 (germline): SGHRS, YFSETQ. CDR3: CASSFSRTGGTGELFF. The DNA of the CDR3 is TGCGCCAGCAGCTTTTCAAGGACAGGGGGGACCGGGGAGCTGTTTTTT. The variable domain in full, with the rest retrieved from reference TRBV5-1 and TRBJ2-2, is KAGVTQTPRYLIKTRGQQVTLSCSPISGHRSVSWYQQTPGQGLQFLFEYFSETQRNKGNFPGRFSGRQFSNSRSEMNVSTLELGDSALYLCASSFSRTGGTGELFFGEGSRLTVL.

The chain links TRBV6-5 to TRBJ1-4, with unresolved D. V lost 5 bases, J lost 5 bases, and 12 bases lay in between. The length of the CDR3 is 14 residues. Germline CDR1 and CDR2: MNHEY and SVGAGI. For the CDR3, the DNA is TGTGCCAGCAGTCCCATGGGAGGGAATGAAAAACTGTTTTTT. Amino acids: CASSPMGGNEKLFF.

The chain has TRBV20-1 and TRBJ1-1; D unresolved. The CDR3 spans 13 residues. The germline V gene has CDR1 DFQATT and CDR2 SNEGSKA (reference sequence). Trimming left V 3 bases short and J 6 bases short, with 14 bases between. The CDR3 loop is CSASGPLQSEAFF. The CDR3 nucleotides are TGCAGTGCTAGTGGCCCCCTGCAGTCTGAAGCTTTCTTT.

The chain combines TRBV5-4 with TRBJ2-1; 8 bases fit TRBD1. CDR3 length: 16 residues. V lost 4 bases to trimming and J lost 4 bases; unmatched junction nucleotides: 10. The germline gives CDR1 SGHNT, CDR2 YYREEE (reference sequence). CDR3 protein: CASSRGSGGDYNEQFF. The CDR3 DNA reads as TGTGCCAGCAGCCGGGGATCAGGGGGCGATTACAATGAGCAGTTCTTC.